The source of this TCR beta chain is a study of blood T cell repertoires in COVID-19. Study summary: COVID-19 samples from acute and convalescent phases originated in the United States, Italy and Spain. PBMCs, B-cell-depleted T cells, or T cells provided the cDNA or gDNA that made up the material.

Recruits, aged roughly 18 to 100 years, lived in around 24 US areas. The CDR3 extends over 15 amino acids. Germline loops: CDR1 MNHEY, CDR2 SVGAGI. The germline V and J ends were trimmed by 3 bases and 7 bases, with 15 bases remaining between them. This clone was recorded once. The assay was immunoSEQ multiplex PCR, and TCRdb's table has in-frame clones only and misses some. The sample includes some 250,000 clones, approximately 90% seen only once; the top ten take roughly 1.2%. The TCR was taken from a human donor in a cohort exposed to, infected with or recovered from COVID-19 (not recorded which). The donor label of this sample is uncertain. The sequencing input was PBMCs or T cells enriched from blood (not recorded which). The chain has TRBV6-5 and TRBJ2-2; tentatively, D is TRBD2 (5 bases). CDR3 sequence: CASSYLADRDGELFF. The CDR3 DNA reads TGTGCCAGCAGTTATCTGGCGGATCGGGACGGGGAGCTGTTTTTT.